This is a list of T cell receptor beta chains from one sample in a study of metastatic and nonmetastatic thyroid tumors. TCRdb re-called the PCR reads via MiXCR. The sample comprises about 27,000 clones, approximately 15% of which are singletons, and approximately 6.2% rests with the top ten. Material for sequencing was blood. All receptors come from a male donor with papillary thyroid cancer or a benign thyroid nodule (not recorded which). Some clones in this sample may be carry-over from other donors' samples. Both conserved end residues are part of each CDR3. A D gene is named only where the DNA matches it firmly. Not all rows give a size; the values are once, few, many and, for expanded clones, a class.

TRBV3-1	many	TRBD1	TRBJ2-2	TGTGCCAGCAGCCATTGGGACAGGGACACCGGGGAGCTGTTTTTT	CASSHWDRDTGELFF
TRBV7-9	many	NA	TRBJ2-5	TGTGCCAGCAGCTTAGGTGGTCGGACAGCATTCTTTGGGCAGACCCAGTACTTC	CASSLGGRTAFFGQTQYF
TRBV20-1	many	TRBD1	TRBJ1-5	TGCAGTGCTAGAGACCCGGACAGGGCTTACTCGCAGCCCCAGCATTTT	CSARDPDRAYSQPQHF
TRBV19	many	NA	TRBJ2-7	TGTGCCAGTAGTATAGGTCACAGGAGGGGCGAGCAGTACTTC	CASSIGHRRGEQYF
TRBV20-1	NA	NA	TRBJ1-2	TGCAGTGCATCGGTAGCTAACTATTTCTACACCTTC	CSASVANYFYTF
TRBV4-2	many	NA	TRBJ2-3	TGTGCCAGCAGCCAAGGGCGGGAACGCACAGATACGCAGTATTTT	CASSQGRERTDTQYF
TRBV20-1	many	NA	TRBJ1-5	TGCAGTGCTTTTCAGGGGAACCAGCCCCAGCATTTT	CSAFQGNQPQHF
TRBV20-1	NA	NA	TRBJ1-1	TGCAGTGCTGCGTTGGGCGGGGCCGCTGAAGCTTTCTTT	CSAALGGAAEAFF
TRBV9	many	TRBD1	TRBJ2-7	TGTGCCAGCAGCGGACCGACAGGGAACCCCTACGAGCAGTACTTC	CASSGPTGNPYEQYF
TRBV6-1	NA	NA	TRBJ1-3	TGTGCCAGCACCCTCCGGGCGGCGGGGGGAAACACCATATATTTT	CASTLRAAGGNTIYF
TRBV7-2	NA	TRBD2	TRBJ2-7	TGTGCCAGCAGCTTGGGGTCTGCGGGAGCCCTGGAGCAGTACTTC	CASSLGSAGALEQYF
TRBV5-5	many	NA	TRBJ1-1	TGTGCCAGCAGTTTGAGAGCAGGCTCGAACACTGAAGCTTTCTTT	CASSLRAGSNTEAFF
TRBV6-1	many	NA	TRBJ2-7	TGTGCCAGCAGTGTCACCGGGACTTCTGAGCAGTACTTC	CASSVTGTSEQYF
TRBV6-2/TRBV6-3	medium-sized	TRBD2	TRBJ2-7	TGTGCCAGCAGTTACTCCACATTAGAGGGAGGGTGGTCCTACGAGCAGTACTTC	CASSYSTLEGGWSYEQYF